This T cell receptor (beta chain) came from a study of T cells after yellow fever vaccination. CDR1 is MGHRA and CDR2 is YSYEKL in the germline V gene. This CDR3 region has 19 residues. Deletions cut 1 base from V and 1 base from J, with 17 bases between. This clonotype came up many times. Using its own MiXCR run on the 5' RACE reads, TCRdb lists one record per CDR3 protein. The sample includes over 25,000 distinct CDR3 sequences, under 12% of them seen just once. The genes are TRBV4-1 and TRBJ2-6; perhaps TRBD2 as D (7 bases). The sample here was PBMCs, either bulk or a sorted T-cell subset (CD4+, CD8+, memory, or dextramer-sorted; not recorded which), taken about 2 weeks after the first yellow fever vaccination. The sequence derives from a man aged 18 to 35 who received the YFV17D yellow fever vaccine. The CDR3 loop is CASSQATGGRGSGANVLTF. The CDR3 DNA reads TGCGCCAGCAGCCAAGCTACGGGGGGTAGGGGGTCTGGGGCCAACGTCCTGACTTTC.